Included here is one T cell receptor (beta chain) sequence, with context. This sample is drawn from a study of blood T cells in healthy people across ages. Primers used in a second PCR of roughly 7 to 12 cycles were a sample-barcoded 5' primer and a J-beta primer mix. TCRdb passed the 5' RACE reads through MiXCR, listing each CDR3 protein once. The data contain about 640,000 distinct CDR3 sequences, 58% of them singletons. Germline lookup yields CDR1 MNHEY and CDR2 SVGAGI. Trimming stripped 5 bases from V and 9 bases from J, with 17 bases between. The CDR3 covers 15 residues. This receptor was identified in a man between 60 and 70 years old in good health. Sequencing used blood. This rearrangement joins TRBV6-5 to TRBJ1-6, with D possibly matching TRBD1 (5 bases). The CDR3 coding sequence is TGTGCCAGCAGTCGAGGTGGGACGGTTACTTCACCCCTCCACTTT. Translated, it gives CASSRGGTVTSPLHF.